This TCR beta chain came from a study of cytomegalovirus exposure and HLA in healthy donors. Clones were sequenced by immunoSEQ multiplex PCR, and TCRdb holds only the in-frame ones, with some missing. The table includes tens of thousands of clones, 88% detected once. The CDR3 length is 13 residues. The V end was cut by 5 bases, the J end by 4 bases, with 9 bases between. Germline CDR1 reads SEHNR; CDR2 reads FQNEAQ (reference sequence). Broader study findings: Using the classifier, cytomegalovirus status was reportedly diagnosed with high specificity and sensitivity. CMV antigen specificity of a few CMV-associated chains was confirmed in vitro. The study flagged approximately 180 TCR beta chains as cytomegalovirus-associated.

As concerns this clone: The antigen remains unidentified.

The rearrangement uses TRBV7-9 and TRBJ2-1, with D perhaps TRBD1 (5 bases). The sequence was collected from a woman aged 30 to 39 in good health and CMV-seronegative. Specimen: PBMCs. The CDR3 sequence: CASSVTVYNEQFF. For the CDR3, the DNA is TGTGCCAGCAGCGTGACAGTTTACAATGAGCAGTTCTTC.